This TCR beta chain was observed in a study of spatial heterogeneity in lung cancer. Regarding time point: sample taken at primary tumor resection. Tumor, nontumor lung or frozen PBMC supplied whole RNA, sequenced without sorting. This clonotype is labeled as medium-sized. Using its own MiXCR run on the 5' RACE reads, TCRdb lists one record per CDR3 protein. Among about 48,000 distinct CDR3 sequences listed, less than 6% were seen once. Germline CDR1 is DFQATT and CDR2 is SNEGSKA (reference sequence). The CDR3 totals 12 residues. Losses at the gene ends were 5 bases for V and 6 bases for J; bases not matched to a gene: 3.

Material: PBMCs, obtained at surgery. The rearrangement uses TRBV20-1 and TRBJ2-3, with 9 bases aligning to TRBD2. The TCR comes from a male donor with early-stage non-small cell lung cancer. CDR3 in DNA: TGCAGTGCTTCTGGACTAGCGGATACGCAGTATTTT. Its protein product is CSASGLADTQYF.